Each of the 23 T cell receptor beta chains below was sequenced from the same sample in a study of control samples from healthy donors and cancer patients. Libraries were prepared by immunoSEQ multiplex PCR; TCRdb keeps only in-frame clonotypes and omits some of them. The repertoire holds 100,000 to 130,000 clones, with around four fifths as singletons. Sequences were obtained from blood. The receptors derive from a man younger than 35 in good health.

This clone was counted a single time. The chain uses TRBV28 and TRBJ2-3; D is uncertain. Trimming removed 5 bases from V and 3 bases from J, with 15 bases in between. Germline V gene data show CDR1 as MDHEN and CDR2 as SYDVKM. The CDR3 length is 15 residues. As DNA, the CDR3 is TGTGCCAGCAGTACCGGGTCATCAAGGACAGATACGCAGTATTTT. It specifies CASSTGSSRTDTQYF.

The V gene is TRBV9, the J gene TRBJ2-2; 7 bases are a match to TRBD1. The germline gives CDR1 SGDLS, CDR2 YYNGEE. The V gene end was trimmed by 1 base and the J gene end by 5 bases; junction bases not matched to a gene: 2. The CDR3 spans 14 residues. In nucleotides, the CDR3 is TGTGCCAGCAGCGTAAGACAGGGAACCGGGGAGCTGTTTTTT. It translates to CASSVRQGTGELFF.

About this clone: It is unclear where the CDR3 begins or ends on the DNA, so no DNA is shown, and the CDR3 is as TCRdb lists it. The chain recombines TRBV7-2 with TRBJ1-5; the DNA was not compared with TRBD1, the D call given in the table. Termini included, the CDR3 measures 15 amino acids. Germline assignment: CDR1 SGHTA and CDR2 FQGNSA. The CDR3 loop reads CASSLVGQGNQPRHF.

This clone appeared once. V and J are TRBV4-1 and TRBJ2-7; D possibly matches TRBD1 or TRBD2 (5 bases each). Germline lookup yields CDR1 MGHRA and CDR2 YSYEKL. V dropped 2 bases and J dropped 3 bases, with 14 bases sitting between them. CDR3 length: 15 amino acids. CDR3: CASSQTPSGSYEQYV. CDR3 in DNA: TGCGCCAGCAGCCAAACCCCCTCAGGGAGCTACGAGCAGTACGTC.

The sample holds a few counts of this clone. The CDR3 reads CASSYPRGLEGTDTQYF. CDR3 DNA: TGTGCCAGCAGCTACCCAAGGGGCCTCGAAGGCACAGATACGCAGTATTTT. The gene calls are TRBV2 and TRBJ2-3; a weak D match, TRBD1 (5 bases). V gave up 6 bases and J gave up 1 base, with 20 bases separating them. Germline V gene lookup returns CDR1 SNHLY and CDR2 FYNNEI. The length of the CDR3 is 17 residues.

The chain combines TRBV10-3 with TRBJ1-6; D ambiguous. The CDR3 runs to 15 residues. V lost 3 bases and J lost 5, with 11 bases in between. Germline CDR1 reads ENHRY; CDR2 reads SYGVKD. CDR3 residues: CAISDRDGNNSPLHF. The CDR3 DNA follows: TGTGCCATCAGTGACCGAGACGGGAATAATTCACCCCTCCACTTT.

This clone was picked up a small number of times. V is TRBV5-1 and J is TRBJ1-6; D remains ambiguous. Germline V gene lookup returns CDR1 SGHRS and CDR2 YFSETQ. The CDR3 is 14 residues long. V lost 5 bases and J 7 bases, leaving 13 bases between the germline ends. CDR3 bases: TGCGCCAGCAGTCCCTTCGCCGGAAATTCACCCCTCCACTTT. This encodes CASSPFAGNSPLHF.

This chain joins TRBV7-2 and TRBJ2-7, with 11 bases identical to TRBD2. The V and J ends lost 4 bases and 3 bases, in that order; junction bases with no gene match: 8. The germline gives CDR1 SGHTA, CDR2 FQGNSA. The CDR3 extends over 16 amino acids. The CDR3 loop is CASSWLAGGSLYEQYF. The CDR3 bases are TGTGCCAGCAGCTGGCTAGCGGGGGGATCCCTCTACGAGCAGTACTTC.

The chain links TRBV19 to TRBJ2-6, with D perhaps TRBD1 (6 bases). The CDR3 covers 16 residues. Germline values: CDR1 LNHDA, CDR2 SQIVND (reference sequence). Trimming took 5 bases from V and 2 from J, leaving 13 bases between them. In nucleotides, the CDR3 is TGTGCCAGTAGTCTATCAACAGGGACTGGGGCCAACGTCCTGACTTTC. This translates into CASSLSTGTGANVLTF.

This clone has a single count. V gene TRBV12-3 or TRBV12-4 combines with J gene TRBJ1-2; D gene unclear. V lost 6 bases, J lost 1 base, and 6 bases lay in between. CDR3 length equals 12 residues. CDR3 sequence (DNA): TGTGCCAGCAGGGGGATTAACTATGGCTACACCTTC. This sequence encodes CASRGINYGYTF.

CDR3 loop: CASSESGQPLNYGYTF. The CDR3 DNA follows: TGTGCCAGCAGTGAATCTGGACAGCCCCTTAACTATGGCTACACCTTC. The V gene is TRBV25-1, the J gene TRBJ1-2, with D perhaps matching TRBD1 (6 bases). Between the trimmed V and J ends, which lost 1 base and 1 base, there was a span of 13 bases. The CDR3 has 16 residues. Germline CDR1 and CDR2: MGHDK and SYGVNS.

The chain has TRBV27 and TRBJ1-6; 8 positions agree with TRBD1. CDR1 is MNHEY, CDR2 SMNVEV, per germline (reference sequence). This CDR3 has 21 residues. The V segment lost 6 bases and the J segment 0 bases; nucleotides outside the gene matches: 19. This CDR3 reads CASSTRKGQAIYSSYNSPLHF. The CDR3 nucleotides are TGTGCCAGCAGCACTCGAAAGGGACAGGCAATATACAGCTCCTATAATTCACCCCTCCACTTT.

This clone was seen a handful of times. V gene TRBV14 combines with J gene TRBJ1-1; 7 bases match TRBD1. This CDR3 comprises 15 residues. The V segment lost 1 base and the J segment 3 bases; nucleotides outside the gene matches: 5. Germline-derived CDR1 and CDR2 are SGHDN and FVKESK. CDR3 in amino acids: CASSQGGGGDTEAFF. In DNA form, the CDR3 reads TGTGCCAGCAGCCAAGGGGGAGGGGGCGACACTGAAGCTTTCTTT.

The chain recombines TRBV19 with TRBJ2-5; 8 nucleotides match TRBD2. The V and J ends lost 4 bases and 0 bases, in that order; junction bases with no gene match: 7. There are 16 residues in the CDR3. Germline loops: CDR1 LNHDA, CDR2 SQIVND (reference sequence). CDR3 residues: CASSTGGAGNQETQYF. CDR3 DNA: TGTGCCAGTAGTACGGGGGGGGCCGGGAACCAAGAGACCCAGTACTTC. The complete variable domain, with remaining parts taken from reference TRBV19 and TRBJ2-5, reads DGGITQSPKYLFRKEGQNVTLSCEQNLNHDAMYWYRQDPGQGLRLIYYSQIVNDFQKGDIAEGYSVSREKKESFPLTVTSAQKNPTAFYLCASSTGGAGNQETQYFGPGTRLLVL.

This clone was counted once. The rearrangement uses TRBV9 and TRBJ1-4; no definite D call. V was clipped by 4 bases and J by 7 bases, with 14 bases between them. Germline V gene data show CDR1 as SGDLS and CDR2 as YYNGEE. The CDR3 contains 14 residues. CDR3 sequence (DNA): TGTGCCAGCAGCTTATACAGTGGAAGTGAAAAACTGTTTTTT. Translation gives CASSLYSGSEKLFF.

This rearrangement joins TRBV7-2 to TRBJ1-1; D not certain. The CDR3 loop spans 14 amino acids. Trimming pared 2 bases from V and 0 bases from J, leaving 7 bases between. Per the germline V gene, CDR1 is SGHTA and CDR2 is FQGNSA. CDR3 nucleotide sequence: TGTGCCAGCAGCTTACGACGGGTGAACACTGAAGCTTTCTTT. It codes for CASSLRRVNTEAFF.

The chain uses TRBV2 and TRBJ2-2; 10 bases line up with TRBD1. This CDR3 is built from 16 residues. The V gene end was trimmed by 6 bases and the J gene end by 2 bases; junction bases not matched to a gene: 6. CDR1 SNHLY and CDR2 FYNNEI come from the germline V gene. The DNA for the CDR3 is TGTGCCAGCAGCCGACAGGGGGCCCTAAACACCGGGGAGCTGTTTTTT. Amino acid sequence: CASSRQGALNTGELFF.

The gene calls are TRBV2 and TRBJ2-3; D is ambiguous. Germline V gives CDR1 SNHLY, CDR2 FYNNEI. V lost 6 bases and J 0 bases, leaving 13 bases between the germline ends. The CDR3 is made up of 15 amino acids. The CDR3 region is CASSPLSQSTDTQYF. CDR3 DNA: TGTGCCAGCAGCCCCCTTTCACAAAGCACAGATACGCAGTATTTT.

The chain has TRBV11-2 and TRBJ2-7; TRBD1 matches 7 bases. CDR1 and CDR2 (germline): SGHAT, FQNNGV. This CDR3 region has 14 residues. V trimming: 1 base; J trimming: 5 bases; junction bases outside the gene matches: 5. The CDR3 nucleotides are TGTGCCAGCAGCTTAGTCAGGGGGAAGAACGAGCAGTACTTC. Its translation is CASSLVRGKNEQYF.

The J gene is TRBJ1-4, the V gene TRBV5-4, with TRBD1 matching 9 bases. Germline-derived CDR1 and CDR2 are SGHNT and YYREEE (reference sequence). The CDR3 consists of 16 residues. With 6 bases clipped from V and 7 bases from J, the junction kept 13 bases outside the gene matches. The CDR3 loop is CASIPGQGLWVEKLFF. DNA for the CDR3: TGTGCCAGCATACCGGGACAGGGCTTATGGGTTGAAAAACTGTTTTTT.

The chain has TRBV7-2 and TRBJ2-2; 8 bases map to TRBD2. The V and J ends lost 5 bases and 5 bases, in that order; junction bases with no gene match: 7. CDR3 length equals 15 residues. CDR1 and CDR2 (germline): SGHTA, FQGNSA. Written as DNA, the CDR3 is TGTGCCAGCAGCCGTGGGACTAGTTCAACCGGGGAGCTGTTTTTT. It yields the protein CASSRGTSSTGELFF.

This clone was detected only a few times. The sample carries other DNA sequences with the same CDR3. The V gene is TRBV2, the J gene TRBJ2-1, with 11 positions matching TRBD1. Germline V gene data show CDR1 as SNHLY and CDR2 as FYNNEI. The ends lost 6 bases at V and 7 bases at J; junction bases unmatched: 2. This CDR3 is built from 13 residues. CDR3: CASRGQGGNEQFF. The CDR3 DNA is TGTGCCAGCAGGGGACAGGGGGGTAATGAGCAGTTCTTC.

The chain joins TRBV10-3 to TRBJ2-7, with D possibly TRBD1 on 5 matching bases. Germline values: CDR1 ENHRY, CDR2 SYGVKD. V was trimmed by 0 bases and J by 2 bases, leaving 8 bases between them. The CDR3 has 14 residues. CDR3 nucleotide sequence: TGTGCCATCAGTGAGTCCGGACACCCCTACGAGCAGTACTTC. Translated, it gives CAISESGHPYEQYF.